The 26 T cell receptor beta chains given below trace back to one sample, sequenced in a study of cytomegalovirus exposure and HLA in healthy donors. PCR employed 60 Vbeta and 13 Jbeta primers. Only in-frame clones appear in the TCRdb table, and some are missing; sequencing was by immunoSEQ multiplex PCR. The top ten hold approximately 2.5% of the sample, which has hundreds of thousands of clones, 70% seen once. What was sequenced was PBMCs. The receptor set was obtained from a man between 40 and 49 years old in good health and CMV-seropositive.

The chain combines TRBV7-9 with TRBJ2-1; a possible D gene is TRBD2 (5 bases). CDR3 length: 11 residues. CDR1 and CDR2 (germline): SEHNR, FQNEAQ (reference sequence). V shed 3 bases and J shed 8 bases, with 5 bases lying between them. The CDR3 nucleotides are TGTGCCAGCAGCTTGGAGGATGAGCAGTTCTTC. This gives the protein CASSLEDEQFF.

This chain connects TRBV7-2 to TRBJ2-2; 9 bases are shared with TRBD1. This CDR3 has 14 amino acids. The V gene end was trimmed by 6 bases and the J gene end by 6 bases; junction bases not matched to a gene: 5. The germline V gene has CDR1 SGHTA and CDR2 FQGNSA. Here the CDR3 DNA reads TGTGCCAGCAGGACCACAGGGGGCGCCGGGGAGCTGTTTTTT. Protein sequence: CASRTTGGAGELFF. Supplemented by reference TRBV7-2 and TRBJ2-2, the full variable domain reads GAGVSQSPSNKVTEKGKDVELRCDPISGHTALYWYRQSLGQGLEFLIYFQGNSAPDKSGLPSDRFSAERTGGSVSTLTIQRTQQEDSAVYLCASRTTGGAGELFFGEGSRLTVL.

The V call is TRBV2, the J call TRBJ1-4; unclear D gene. The CDR3 runs 14 residues. Germline V CDR1 and CDR2: SNHLY, FYNNEI. V was trimmed by 6 bases and J by 0 bases, leaving 8 bases between them. This CDR3 reads CASRQIATNEKLFF. CDR3 bases: TGTGCCAGCAGGCAGATTGCAACTAATGAAAAACTGTTTTTT.

J is TRBJ1-2 and V is TRBV15; 7 bases match TRBD1. Germline CDR1 and CDR2: LNHNV and YYDKDF (reference sequence). The J segment lost 4 bases and the V segment lost 0 bases, leaving 2 bases of the junction unmatched. The length of the CDR3 is 14 residues. CDR3 sequence (DNA): TGTGCCACCAGCAGAGACGCAGGGGGCTATGGCTACACCTTC. This translates into CATSRDAGGYGYTF.

V gene TRBV9 combines with J gene TRBJ2-5; 11 nucleotides match TRBD2. The CDR3 is made up of 16 amino acids. Germline loops: CDR1 SGDLS, CDR2 YYNGEE. Germline trimming cut 4 bases from V and 5 bases from J; bases unmatched to any gene: 10. CDR3 sequence (DNA): TGTGCCAGCAGCCCGACTAGCGGGGTCATCCGGGAGACCCAGTACTTC. It yields the protein CASSPTSGVIRETQYF. The full variable domain, its missing parts supplied by reference TRBV9 and TRBJ2-5, is DSGVTQTPKHLITATGQRVTLRCSPRSGDLSVYWYQQSLDQGLQFLIQYYNGEERAKGNILERFSAQQFPDLHSELNLSSLELGDSALYFCASSPTSGVIRETQYFGPGTRLLVL.

Only a few counts were recorded for this clone. The rearrangement uses TRBV28 and TRBJ1-2; TRBD1 aligns across 7 bases. The CDR3 length is 14 residues. Germline V gives CDR1 MDHEN, CDR2 SYDVKM. V lost 2 bases, J lost 8 bases, and 8 bases stayed unmatched. CDR3 amino acids: CASSLGWQGDGYTF. The CDR3 coding sequence is TGTGCCAGCAGTTTAGGTTGGCAGGGGGACGGCTACACCTTC.

The V gene is TRBV2, the J gene TRBJ1-1; D is possibly TRBD1 (5 bases). The CDR3 loop spans 13 amino acids. Trimming removed 5 bases from V and 5 bases from J, with 12 bases in between. The germline V gene has CDR1 SNHLY and CDR2 FYNNEI. CDR3 sequence reads: CASSLGGGTEAFF. CDR3 nucleotides: TGTGCCAGCAGTCTCGGGGGGGGAACTGAAGCTTTCTTT. Looking up the rest from reference TRBV2 and TRBJ1-1 gives the full variable domain: EPEVTQTPSHQVTQMGQEVILRCVPISNHLYFYWYRQILGQKVEFLVSFYNNEISEKSEIFDDQFSVERPDGSNFTLKIRSTKLEDSAMYFCASSLGGGTEAFFGQGTRLTVV.

The V gene is TRBV16, the J gene TRBJ1-2, with 9 nucleotides matching TRBD1. Germline CDR1 and CDR2: KGHSY and FQNENV. The CDR3 has 13 amino acids. The trim removed 2 bases at V and 5 bases at J, leaving 0 bases unmatched. CDR3 amino acids: CASSQGTGYGYTF. In DNA form, the CDR3 reads TGTGCCAGCAGCCAAGGGACAGGGTATGGCTACACCTTC.

The chain employs TRBV21-1 and TRBJ1-5; the D call of TRBD1 is as the table states it, not checked on the DNA. TRBV21-1 is given as a pseudogene. This CDR3 is 18 amino acids long. The CDR3 protein is CASSSTVGQGVVREPQHF. In DNA form, the CDR3 reads TGTGCCAGCAGCTCAACCGTCGGACAGGGGGTGGTCAGGGAGCCCCAGCATTTT.

This clone was seen a handful of times. This specimen includes other DNA sequences encoding the same CDR3. The rearrangement links TRBV4-1 to TRBJ1-5; possible D gene TRBD1, 6 bases. V shed 0 bases and J shed 1 base, with 7 bases lying between them. The CDR3 runs 15 residues. Per germline, CDR1 MGHRA and CDR2 YSYEKL. The CDR3, as DNA: TGCGCCAGCAGCCAAGACAGGGGCAGCAATCAGCCCCAGCATTTT. Translation gives CASSQDRGSNQPQHF.

The V call is TRBV5-1, the J call TRBJ1-4; D perhaps matches TRBD1 (5 bases). Germline V lookup: CDR1 SGHRS, CDR2 YFSETQ. V lost 4 bases and J 3 bases, leaving 10 bases between the germline ends. This CDR3 has 14 residues. The CDR3 region is CASSHTGPNEKLFF. The CDR3 DNA follows: TGCGCCAGCAGCCACACAGGTCCTAATGAAAAACTGTTTTTT.

V and J are TRBV27 and TRBJ2-7, with TRBD2 matching over 16 bases. The germline CDR1 and CDR2 sequences are MNHEY and SMNVEV (reference sequence). This CDR3 region has 19 residues. The J segment lost 1 base and the V segment lost 0 bases, leaving 6 bases of the junction unmatched. The CDR3 loop reads CASSLSGGLAGGSSYEQYF. The CDR3 DNA follows: TGTGCCAGCAGTTTATCGGGGGGACTAGCGGGGGGGAGTTCCTACGAGCAGTACTTC.

A few counts support this clone. V gene TRBV4-1 combines with J gene TRBJ2-1; TRBD2 agrees at 8 bases. J was trimmed by 6 bases and V by 0 bases; bases with no gene match: 7. The germline CDR1 and CDR2 sequences are MGHRA and YSYEKL. The CDR3 runs 16 residues. The CDR3 DNA reads TGCGCCAGCAGCCAAGATCCCAGCGGGGGAATCAATGAGCAGTTCTTC. Translation gives CASSQDPSGGINEQFF.

This clone was counted a few times. The rearrangement joins TRBV25-1 to TRBJ1-2; TRBD1 might be the D (6 bases). Trimming pared 4 bases from V and 6 bases from J, leaving 21 bases between. The CDR3 loop spans 16 amino acids. The germline V gene has CDR1 MGHDK and CDR2 SYGVNS. The DNA for the CDR3 is TGTGCCAGCAGTGGAGGCCACAGGGAGAAGGGCAATGGCTACACCTTC. Its protein is CASSGGHREKGNGYTF.

This chain connects TRBV2 to TRBJ2-7; no reliable D call. V lost 4 bases, J lost 4 bases, and 8 bases lay in between. The length of the CDR3 is 12 residues. Looked up from germline, CDR1 is SNHLY and CDR2 is FYNNEI. In DNA, the CDR3 is TGTGCCAGCAGTGGTCGGAGATACGAGCAGTACTTC. It translates to CASSGRRYEQYF.

This chain uses TRBV7-6 with TRBJ2-7, with D maybe TRBD1 (5 bases). Trimming took 9 bases from V and 8 from J, leaving 14 bases between them. Germline CDR1 and CDR2: SGHVS and FNYEAQ. The CDR3 loop spans 11 amino acids. Written as DNA, the CDR3 is TGTGCCAGTGTAGTCCAGGGTAAGCAGTACTTC. Translating it yields CASVVQGKQYF.

The chain joins TRBV7-9 to TRBJ2-7; 8 bases are shared with TRBD2. The germline V gene has CDR1 SEHNR and CDR2 FQNEAQ (reference sequence). After removal of 2 bases from V and 0 bases from J, the junction contained 3 bases not matched to a gene. The CDR3 has 15 amino acids. The CDR3 sequence: CASSLRAGASYEQYF. CDR3 in DNA: TGTGCCAGCAGCTTACGAGCGGGGGCCTCCTACGAGCAGTACTTC. Complete variable domain (other parts from reference TRBV7-9 and TRBJ2-7): DTGVSQNPRHKITKRGQNVTFRCDPISEHNRLYWYRQTLGQGPEFLTYFQNEAQLEKSRLLSDRFSAERPKGSFSTLEIQRTEQGDSAMYLCASSLRAGASYEQYFGPGTRLTVT.

A few counts support this clone. This chain links TRBV13 with TRBJ1-2; D is perhaps TRBD1 (6 bases). The V gene's germline CDR1 is PRHDT and CDR2 FYEKMQ (reference sequence). This CDR3 region has 15 residues. V was pared by 1 base and J by 6 bases, with 15 bases between. The CDR3 DNA reads as TGTGCCAGCAGCTTAGAGAAGGGGGAAGGCGATGGCTACACCTTC. Protein sequence: CASSLEKGEGDGYTF.

This clone appeared a few times. J is TRBJ1-2 and V is TRBV4-1, with TRBD1 identical over 7 bases. Germline V gene lookup returns CDR1 MGHRA and CDR2 YSYEKL. Trimming cost V 3 bases and J 7 bases; bases outside gene matches: 8. The CDR3 length is 14 residues. CDR3 nucleotide sequence: TGCGCCAGCAGCCATCGGGACAGATCCGGTGGCTACACCTTC. Translation: CASSHRDRSGGYTF.

V gene TRBV6-5 combines with J gene TRBJ1-2; D is unresolved. V was trimmed by 10 bases and J by 7 bases, leaving 7 bases between them. The germline CDR1 and CDR2 sequences are MNHEY and SVGAGI. CDR3 length equals 9 residues. CDR3 loop: CANGGGYTF. The CDR3 bases are TGTGCCAACGGAGGTGGCTACACCTTC.

The chain uses TRBV4-3 and TRBJ1-2, with 8 bases aligning to TRBD1. J gave up 7 bases and V 0 bases, and 7 bases lay outside the gene matches. The CDR3 totals 15 residues. Germline CDR1 and CDR2: LGHNA and YSLEER. In DNA, the CDR3 is TGCGCCAGCAGCCAAGACCGGACAGGGAGGGGTGGCTACACCTTC. Its translation: CASSQDRTGRGGYTF.

Here the CDR3 reads CASSVEGGTGSGTQYF. The DNA for the CDR3 is TGTGCCAGCAGCGTAGAAGGGGGGACAGGGAGTGGGACCCAGTACTTC. The chain couples TRBV9 to TRBJ2-5; 9 bases fit TRBD1. The CDR3 has 16 residues. V lost 0 bases and J lost 7; bases outside the gene matches: 10. Germline values: CDR1 SGDLS, CDR2 YYNGEE.

The chain employs TRBV7-7 and TRBJ1-2; TRBD1 matches 10 bases. Losses at the gene ends were 5 bases for V and 5 bases for J; bases not matched to a gene: 2. In germline, CDR1 is SSHAT, CDR2 FNYEAQ (reference sequence). The CDR3 is made up of 13 amino acids. CDR3 sequence reads: CASSPGQGYGYTF. The CDR3 region has the DNA TGTGCCAGCAGCCCGGGACAGGGGTATGGCTACACCTTC.

The chain has TRBV7-6 and TRBJ2-1; 15 nucleotides line up with TRBD2. Germline loops: CDR1 SGHVS, CDR2 FNYEAQ. V was pared by 5 bases and J by 10 bases, with 6 bases of the junction left unmatched. This CDR3 comprises 15 residues. The CDR3 loop is CASSGLAGGSREQFF. CDR3 coding DNA: TGTGCCAGCAGCGGACTAGCGGGGGGGTCCAGGGAGCAGTTCTTC.

This chain connects TRBV10-3 to TRBJ2-3, with D possibly matching TRBD2 (8 bases). The CDR3 spans 14 residues. In germline, CDR1 is ENHRY, CDR2 SYGVKD. Trimming removed 7 bases from V and 2 bases from J, with 13 bases in between. The chain's CDR3 is CAITGGGTTDTQYF. The CDR3 DNA is TGTGCCATCACGGGAGGGGGCACCACAGATACGCAGTATTTT.

The chain uses TRBV11-2 and TRBJ2-3, with D perhaps TRBD2 (6 bases). CDR3 length equals 15 residues. Per germline, CDR1 SGHAT and CDR2 FQNNGV. Trimming left V 1 base short and J 2 bases short, with 10 bases between. CDR3: CASSLAGEFTDTQYF. The CDR3 DNA follows: TGTGCCAGCAGCTTAGCGGGGGAGTTCACAGATACGCAGTATTTT.